One sample yielded the 30 T cell receptor beta chains listed below, sequenced in a study of blood T cell repertoires in COVID-19 (dated by TCRdb to 2018 to 2020). The method behind the library was the immunoSEQ multiplex PCR assay. In its TCRdb copy, this immuneACCESS table keeps in-frame sequences only and misses some clones. Where compared with another copy, unresolved V genes explain less than half of these, and the others have no known cause. The sample table holds 250,000 to 350,000 clones, of which about nine tenths were seen once. In total, the top ten clones hold over 9.5% of the sample. The sequenced sample consisted of PBMCs or T cells enriched from blood (not recorded which). The receptors originated from a young woman who had recovered from COVID-19.

This chain connects TRBV5-1 to TRBJ2-7; D not certain. The germline V and J ends were trimmed by 2 bases and 0 bases, with 6 bases remaining between them. Per germline, CDR1 SGHRS and CDR2 YFSETQ. CDR3 length equals 13 residues. The CDR3 loop is CASSFDNSYEQYF. CDR3 DNA: TGCGCCAGCAGCTTCGACAACTCCTACGAGCAGTACTTC. Supplemented by reference TRBV5-1 and TRBJ2-7, the full variable domain reads KAGVTQTPRYLIKTRGQQVTLSCSPISGHRSVSWYQQTPGQGLQFLFEYFSETQRNKGNFPGRFSGRQFSNSRSEMNVSTLELGDSALYLCASSFDNSYEQYFGPGTRLTVT.

V usage is TRBV19 and J usage is TRBJ1-1; D uncertain. This CDR3 comprises 11 residues. Germline CDR1 LNHDA, CDR2 SQIVND (reference sequence). The V gene lost 6 bases and the J gene lost 0 bases, with 2 bases spanning the gap. The CDR3 bases are TGTGCCAGTAGCATGAACACTGAAGCTTTCTTT. It is translated as CASSMNTEAFF.

The chain is built from TRBV5-1 and TRBJ1-5; D may be TRBD1 (6 bases). CDR1 and CDR2 from the germline V gene are SGHRS and YFSETQ. The CDR3 runs to 14 residues. V lost 3 bases to trimming and J lost 3 bases, with 10 bases between them. CDR3 in DNA: TGCGCCAGCAGCTCCGGACAGATCAATCAGCCCCAGCATTTT. Translation: CASSSGQINQPQHF.

V gene TRBV6-5 combines with J gene TRBJ1-6; maybe TRBD1 (5 bases). The CDR3 has 16 amino acids. Trimming left V 0 bases short and J 3 bases short, with 9 bases between. CDR1 is MNHEY and CDR2 is SVGAGI in the germline V gene. The CDR3 protein is CASSYSLTDYNSPLHF. CDR3 DNA sequence: TGTGCCAGCAGTTACTCGTTGACAGACTATAATTCACCCCTCCACTTT.

The CDR3 nucleotides read TGCGCCAGCAGCCTAACCGGGACAACCACCTACAATGAGCAGTTCTTC. This encodes CASSLTGTTTYNEQFF. This chain links TRBV5-1 with TRBJ2-1, with TRBD1 as a possible D gene (6 bases). V was cut by 4 bases and J by 2 bases, with 16 bases left in between. CDR1 is SGHRS, CDR2 YFSETQ, per germline. CDR3 length equals 16 residues.

This clone occurred once. The chain uses TRBV9 and TRBJ2-3; 7 nucleotides line up with TRBD2. Trimming took 3 bases from V and 2 from J; bases not matched to a gene: 12. The CDR3 extends over 17 amino acids. From germline, CDR1 is SGDLS and CDR2 YYNGEE. The CDR3 DNA reads TGTGCCAGCAGCGCCCCCGAGGAGCGGGGTGTCACAGATACGCAGTATTTT. The encoded protein is CASSAPEERGVTDTQYF.

This clone was seen more than once but under ten times. V usage is TRBV6-5 and J usage is TRBJ2-7; tentative D call: TRBD2 (5 bases). Trimming removed 5 bases at V and 4 bases at J, with 9 bases between. The CDR3 sequence is 12 residues long. Germline CDR1 and CDR2: MNHEY and SVGAGI. DNA for the CDR3: TGTGCCAGCAGTAATTCGGGGTACGAGCAGTACTTC. Amino acid sequence: CASSNSGYEQYF.

This clone appeared once. The chain couples TRBV21-1 to TRBJ1-4; TRBD1, the D gene given by the table, was not confirmed from the DNA. TRBV21-1 constitutes a pseudogene. This CDR3 spans 16 amino acids. The CDR3 loop is CASSNPAEGDNEKLFF. The CDR3, as DNA: TGTGCCAGCAGCAATCCCGCCGAGGGGGATAATGAAAAACTGTTTTTT.

V usage is TRBV5-4 and J usage is TRBJ1-2; 8 bases are a match to TRBD1. The CDR3 runs to 14 residues. Germline V CDR1 and CDR2: SGHNT, YYREEE (reference sequence). J was trimmed by 7 bases and V by 3 bases; bases with no gene match: 8. The CDR3 loop reads CASSSGQGGAGYTF. The DNA of the CDR3 is TGTGCCAGCAGCTCCGGACAGGGTGGCGCTGGCTACACCTTC.

A single count supports this clone. V usage is TRBV28 and J usage is TRBJ1-1; D is possibly TRBD1 (6 bases). V was clipped by 6 bases and J by 6 bases, with 17 bases between them. Germline V lookup: CDR1 MDHEN, CDR2 SYDVKM. CDR3 length: 14 amino acids. The CDR3 bases are TGTGCCAGCAGCCCCCCGGCCGGGGGGCCTGAAGCTTTCTTT. Its translation: CASSPPAGGPEAFF.

The chain joins TRBV10-1 to TRBJ2-1; tentatively, D is TRBD1 (5 bases). Germline CDR1 reads WNHNN; CDR2 reads SYGVQD (reference sequence). Between the trimmed V and J ends, which lost 4 bases and 7 bases, there was a span of 14 bases. CDR3 length equals 14 residues. The CDR3 sequence: CASSAQASVNEQFF. CDR3 nucleotide sequence: TGCGCCAGCAGTGCACAGGCCTCGGTGAATGAGCAGTTCTTC.

This chain joins TRBV4-1 and TRBJ1-4; 9 bases map to TRBD1. This CDR3 is 13 amino acids long. Per germline, CDR1 MGHRA and CDR2 YSYEKL. J lost 7 bases, V lost 11 bases, and 8 bases had no gene match. This chain's CDR3 is CASRGTGTEKLFF. CDR3 sequence (DNA): TGCGCCTCGAGGGGGACAGGGACTGAAAAACTGTTTTTT.

V is TRBV6-2 or TRBV6-3 and J is TRBJ2-7, with 9 bases that match TRBD1. Germline assignment: CDR1 MNHEY and CDR2 SVGEGT. J was trimmed by 5 bases and V by 6 bases; bases with no gene match: 8. This CDR3 region has 14 residues. In nucleotides, the CDR3 is TGTGCCAGCAGCCCACAGGGGGCGGAGGACGAGCAGTACTTC. Its translation: CASSPQGAEDEQYF.

This chain uses TRBV19 with TRBJ1-1; D uncertain. Germline assignment: CDR1 LNHDA and CDR2 SQIVND (reference sequence). The CDR3 runs to 12 residues. V shed 8 bases and J shed 2 bases, with 9 bases lying between them. The CDR3 sequence: CASGGHNTEAFF. In nucleotides, the CDR3 is TGTGCCAGTGGAGGGCACAACACTGAAGCTTTCTTT.

The sample holds one count of this clone. This sequence joins TRBV7-9 and TRBJ2-2; TRBD1 matches at 11 bases. The CDR3 sequence is 13 residues long. CDR1 and CDR2 from the germline V gene are SEHNR and FQNEAQ (reference sequence). The CDR3 loop is CYGGTGGTGELFF. The DNA for the CDR3 is TGTTATGGAGGGACAGGGGGAACCGGGGAGCTGTTTTTT.

The rearrangement links TRBV19 to TRBJ1-4; D unresolved. Germline V gives CDR1 LNHDA, CDR2 SQIVND (reference sequence). The CDR3 covers 13 residues. The germline V and J ends were trimmed by 7 bases and 7 bases, with 13 bases remaining between them. CDR3 DNA sequence: TGTGCCAGTATGCGCCAGGCCGGTGAAAAACTGTTTTTT. As protein: CASMRQAGEKLFF.

V and J are TRBV6-2 or TRBV6-3 and TRBJ2-1, with 8 nucleotides matching TRBD2. The ends lost 5 bases at V and 4 bases at J; junction bases unmatched: 10. The CDR3 has 16 amino acids. Looked up from germline, CDR1 is MNHEY and CDR2 is SVGEGT. As DNA, the CDR3 is TGTGCCAGCAGTACCTCGGGGGGGGGCCATTACAATGAGCAGTTCTTC. Its translation: CASSTSGGGHYNEQFF.

The chain carries TRBV27 and TRBJ1-2; 8 nucleotides line up with TRBD1. V was pared by 6 bases and J by 8 bases, with 5 bases of the junction left unmatched. This CDR3 comprises 12 residues. The germline gives CDR1 MNHEY, CDR2 SMNVEV (reference sequence). The CDR3 nucleotides read TGTGCCAGCAGATCACAGGGGGGAGGCTACACCTTC. Protein product: CASRSQGGGYTF.

The chain joins TRBV4-1 to TRBJ2-7; 10 positions match TRBD2. The ends lost 5 bases at V and 4 bases at J; junction bases unmatched: 2. From germline, CDR1 is MGHRA and CDR2 YSYEKL. This CDR3 is built from 13 residues. The CDR3 reads CASSASGRYEQYF. CDR3 DNA: TGCGCCAGCAGCGCTAGCGGGAGATACGAGCAGTACTTC.

The chain carries TRBV28 and TRBJ1-1; TRBD1 matches 8 bases. Germline-derived CDR1 and CDR2 are MDHEN and SYDVKM. Trimming removed 8 bases from V and 2 bases from J; junction bases left unmatched: 10. The CDR3 is 15 amino acids. The CDR3 DNA follows: TGTGCCAGCGGAACCTTACAGGGGGGAAACACTGAAGCTTTCTTT. Amino acids: CASGTLQGGNTEAFF. The entire variable domain, with the rest obtained from reference TRBV28 and TRBJ1-1, is as follows: DVKVTQSSRYLVKRTGEKVFLECVQDMDHENMFWYRQDPGLGLRLIYFSYDVKMKEKGDIPEGYSVSREKKERFSLILESASTNQTSMYLCASGTLQGGNTEAFFGQGTRLTVV.

The rearrangement joins TRBV6-5 to TRBJ1-5, with 7 bases fitting TRBD1. CDR3 length: 15 residues. Germline CDR1 MNHEY, CDR2 SVGAGI. V was pared by 2 bases and J by 7 bases, with 8 bases of the junction left unmatched. In DNA form, the CDR3 reads TGTGCCAGCAGTTACAGGGGGCCATTTCCACAGCCCCAGCATTTT. Translation gives CASSYRGPFPQPQHF.

This rearrangement joins TRBV7-9 to TRBJ2-7; TRBD1 matches at 7 bases. This CDR3 is built from 14 residues. Germline V lookup: CDR1 SEHNR, CDR2 FQNEAQ (reference sequence). V was clipped by 1 base and J by 7 bases; unmatched bases: 7. The CDR3 nucleotides read TGTGCCAGCAGCTTAGGGACAGGTGCCAAGGAGCAGTACTTC. Its protein is CASSLGTGAKEQYF.

The rearrangement links TRBV3-1 (or the pseudogene TRBV3-2) to TRBJ2-3, with TRBD1 matching over 8 bases. Trimming removed 0 bases from V and 5 bases from J; junction bases left unmatched: 7. There are 16 residues in the CDR3. Germline V gene sequence: CDR1 LGHDT, CDR2 YNNKEL (reference sequence). CDR3 region: CASSQDPAGGRDTQYF. The CDR3 DNA is TGTGCCAGCAGCCAAGATCCTGCAGGGGGCAGAGATACGCAGTATTTT.

With regard to this clone: Because the CDR3's place on the DNA is in doubt, the DNA is left out and the CDR3 is given as listed by TCRdb. The V gene is TRBV6-5, the J gene TRBJ1-1. Counting both end residues, the CDR3 totals 13 amino acids. Germline V gene sequence: CDR1 MNHEY, CDR2 SVGAGI. CDR3: CASSSAPGTEAFF.

The J gene is TRBJ1-4, the V gene TRBV28; 9 nucleotides line up with TRBD1. V dropped 4 bases and J dropped 7; count of bases not matched to a gene: 7. Germline V gives CDR1 MDHEN, CDR2 SYDVKM. CDR3 length: 15 residues. CDR3 residues: CASSSQQGASEKLFF. The CDR3 nucleotides read TGTGCCAGCAGTTCTCAACAGGGGGCGAGTGAAAAACTGTTTTTT.

This clone turned up a few times. The chain is built from TRBV28 and TRBJ2-7; 7 bases line up with TRBD1. With V trimmed by 5 bases and J by 6 bases, 10 bases remained unmatched. Germline lookup yields CDR1 MDHEN and CDR2 SYDVKM. The CDR3 has 14 residues. CDR3 sequence (DNA): TGTGCCAGCAGTCGGGACAGACCTTCGGGCGAGCAGTACTTC. Amino acid sequence: CASSRDRPSGEQYF.

The V and J genes are TRBV9 and TRBJ1-2; TRBD1 agrees at 7 bases. V was clipped by 0 bases and J by 4 bases; unmatched bases: 3. In germline, CDR1 is SGDLS, CDR2 YYNGEE. The CDR3 contains 14 residues. Here the CDR3 DNA reads TGTGCCAGCAGCGTAGACAGGGGCGGCTATGGCTACACCTTC. It is translated as CASSVDRGGYGYTF.

The chain is built from TRBV5-6 and TRBJ1-2; D is unresolved. Deletions cut 4 bases from V and 4 bases from J, with 20 bases between. The CDR3 is 16 residues long. Germline CDR1 and CDR2: SGHDT and YYEEEE. The CDR3: CASSAPLERAGYGYTF. CDR3 bases: TGTGCCAGCAGCGCGCCGTTAGAGAGAGCCGGCTATGGCTACACCTTC.

This clone was observed at least ten times. V and J are TRBV3-1 (or the pseudogene TRBV3-2) and TRBJ2-5; 9 bases map to TRBD1. This CDR3 spans 14 amino acids. Germline CDR1 LGHDT, CDR2 YNNKEL (reference sequence). J lost 2 bases, V lost 4 bases, and 2 bases had no gene match. For the CDR3, the DNA is TGTGCCAGCAGCCTAGGACAGGGGCAAGAGACCCAGTACTTC. The encoded protein is CASSLGQGQETQYF.

The rearrangement uses TRBV6-1 and TRBJ1-1, with TRBD1 as a possible D gene (5 bases). The CDR3 totals 13 residues. In germline, CDR1 is MNHNS, CDR2 SASEGT. V gave up 2 bases and J gave up 7 bases, with 11 bases separating them. CDR3 region: CASSEKGLGEAFF. CDR3 in DNA: TGTGCCAGCAGTGAAAAGGGGCTAGGTGAAGCTTTCTTT.